The entry below describes one T cell receptor beta chain. The data originate from a study of neoadjuvant anti-PD-1 for oral cavity cancer. Here immunoSEQ multiplex PCR was the method, and the copy in TCRdb shows in-frame clones only, minus some. The sample lists about 14,000 clones, roughly 74% occurring once. CDR3 length: 16 residues. Germline-derived CDR1 and CDR2 are MNHEY and SVGAGI. With 0 bases removed from V and 4 bases from J, the gap between germline ends came to 16 bases. The sequence was collected from a person aged 35-79 years with oral cavity squamous cell carcinoma. The source was PBMCs, collected before nivolumab (anti-PD-1) treatment. The chain has TRBV6-5 and TRBJ2-7; D unresolved. CDR3 bases: TGTGCCAGCAGTTACTCCTCATTATCCGGAGTATACGAGCAGTACTTC. Translation gives CASSYSSLSGVYEQYF.